Shown below are 17 T cell receptor beta chains from a single sample sequenced in a study of T-cell memory formation after mild COVID-19. TCRdb redid the calling of the 5' RACE reads with MiXCR, one entry per CDR3 protein. The data contain around 450,000 distinct CDR3 sequences, 20% of them seen just once; the ten biggest clones take up about 8.1%. Sequencing was done on a sample of PBMCs or a T cell subset sorted from them (not recorded which). All receptors derive from an adult woman who had mild COVID-19 (a few samples of this study predate the infection). Cell type and time point are not known.

This clonotype has just a few counts. CDR3 coding DNA: TGTGCCAGCAGTTTACCGGGGACAGGGAAAGACAATGAGCAGTTCTTC. This translates into CASSLPGTGKDNEQFF. This chain connects TRBV12-3 or TRBV12-4 to TRBJ2-1; 9 bases map to TRBD1. The CDR3 is 16 amino acids. V was pared by 2 bases and J by 5 bases, with 7 bases of the junction left unmatched.

A few counts support this clonotype. The chain has TRBV10-2 and TRBJ1-5, with TRBD1 as a possible D gene (5 bases). This CDR3 has 12 amino acids. The germline V gene has CDR1 WSHSY and CDR2 SAAADI. Trimming pared 8 bases from V and 7 bases from J, leaving 12 bases between. CDR3 loop: CASAPGRQPQHF. As DNA, the CDR3 is TGCGCCAGCGCCCCAGGGCGGCAGCCCCAGCATTTT.

This clonotype occurred a few times. The chain links TRBV7-3 to TRBJ1-1; no clear D gene. The V gene lost 0 bases and the J gene lost 6 bases, with 8 bases spanning the gap. Looked up from germline, CDR1 is SGHTA and CDR2 is FQGTGA. The CDR3 totals 13 residues. CDR3 in amino acids: CASSLTPAAEAFF. As DNA, the CDR3 is TGTGCCAGCAGCTTAACGCCCGCGGCTGAAGCTTTCTTT.

The V and J genes are TRBV10-3 and TRBJ2-2, with D perhaps given as TRBD1 or TRBD2 (6 bases each). This CDR3 comprises 15 residues. Trimming shortened V by 11 bases and J by 1 base, and 17 bases separated the two germline ends. Germline V CDR1 and CDR2: ENHRY, SYGVKD. CDR3 amino acids: CAVSEGGKNTGELFF. CDR3 DNA sequence: TGTGCCGTATCAGAGGGGGGCAAGAACACCGGGGAGCTGTTTTTT.

The count of this clonotype is one. As DNA, the CDR3 is TGTGCCAGCAGTTACCATTTGGACAGTAGCTATGGCTACACCTTC. Its protein product is CASSYHLDSSYGYTF. The gene calls are TRBV6-5 and TRBJ1-2; D perhaps matches TRBD1 (6 bases). V lost 2 bases, J lost 4 bases, and 14 bases lay in between. The CDR3 spans 15 residues. CDR1 is MNHEY, CDR2 SVGAGI, per germline.

The chain employs TRBV5-6 and TRBJ2-7, with unresolved D. This CDR3 is built from 12 residues. The V gene's germline CDR1 is SGHDT and CDR2 YYEEEE. Trimming stripped 0 bases from V and 3 bases from J, with 4 bases between. CDR3 region: CASSLEYYEQYF. The CDR3 DNA sequence: TGTGCCAGCAGCTTGGAATACTACGAGCAGTACTTC.

The chain recombines TRBV5-4 with TRBJ2-3; the D gene is possibly TRBD1 (5 bases). CDR1 is SGHNT, CDR2 YYREEE, per germline (reference sequence). The length of the CDR3 is 16 residues. V dropped 6 bases and J dropped 2 bases, with 19 bases sitting between them. This CDR3 is CASTLTGTLATDTQYF. As DNA, the CDR3 is TGTGCCAGCACCCTCACAGGTACCCTGGCCACAGATACGCAGTATTTT.

The J gene is TRBJ2-1, the V gene TRBV11-2; 9 bases line up with TRBD1. J gave up 4 bases and V 1 base, and 14 bases lay outside the gene matches. There are 19 residues in the CDR3. Germline V CDR1 and CDR2: SGHAT, FQNNGV. The CDR3 coding sequence is TGTGCCAGCAGCTTAGTGGGGAGTGGGGACAGGGCCCTTTACAATGAGCAGTTCTTC. Its translation: CASSLVGSGDRALYNEQFF.

The rearrangement joins TRBV4-2 to TRBJ1-2; tentatively, D is TRBD1 (5 bases). Germline assignment: CDR1 LGHNA and CDR2 YNFKEQ. The CDR3 length is 13 residues. V shed 4 bases and J shed 6 bases, with 12 bases lying between them. The CDR3, as DNA: TGTGCCAGCAGCCCGCGGGGGAGCCATGGCTACACCTTC. Translating gives CASSPRGSHGYTF.

This clonotype was seen only a few times. Here the CDR3 reads CASSDVRDINNEQFF. In DNA form, the CDR3 reads TGTGCCAGCAGTGACGTCCGGGACATAAACAATGAGCAGTTCTTC. The V gene is TRBV25-1, the J gene TRBJ2-1; perhaps TRBD1 as D (6 bases). CDR1 and CDR2 from the germline V gene are MGHDK and SYGVNS. This CDR3 is 15 amino acids long. Between the trimmed V and J ends, which lost 3 bases and 5 bases, there was a span of 14 bases.

This clonotype has only a few counts. V usage is TRBV7-3 and J usage is TRBJ1-5; D call uncertain. The V end was cut by 4 bases, the J end by 6 bases, with 10 bases between. The CDR3 has 13 amino acids. Germline CDR1 reads SGHTA; CDR2 reads FQGTGA. CDR3 amino acids: CASSSNSGQPQHF. The CDR3 DNA is TGTGCCAGCAGCTCAAATTCGGGTCAGCCCCAGCATTTT.

The V and J genes are TRBV9 and TRBJ2-1; maybe TRBD2 (6 bases). The germline V gene has CDR1 SGDLS and CDR2 YYNGEE. V was clipped by 2 bases and J by 5 bases, with 11 bases between them. This CDR3 contains 14 residues. In DNA, the CDR3 is TGTGCCAGCAGCGTCACGGGACTCGACAATGAGCAGTTCTTC. It specifies CASSVTGLDNEQFF.

The rearrangement links TRBV20-1 to TRBJ2-2; D uncertain. The CDR3 totals 11 residues. V was clipped by 3 bases and J by 7 bases, with 6 bases between them. CDR1 and CDR2 from the germline V gene are DFQATT and SNEGSKA (reference sequence). The CDR3 DNA is TGCAGTGCTAGCTCTGGCGGGGAGCTGTTTTTT. Translation gives CSASSGGELFF.

This clonotype was seen once. The rearrangement links TRBV18 to TRBJ2-6, with TRBD1 identical over 10 bases. J was trimmed by 2 bases and V by 4 bases; bases with no gene match: 11. CDR1 is KGHSH and CDR2 is LQKENI in the germline V gene. The CDR3 loop spans 19 amino acids. This chain's CDR3 is CASSHTVPGQGTGANVLTF. The CDR3 bases are TGTGCCAGCTCACACACCGTCCCGGGACAGGGGACTGGGGCCAACGTCCTGACTTTC.

This chain uses TRBV11-3 with TRBJ2-2; possibly TRBD1 or TRBD2 for D (5 bases each). The V end was cut by 0 bases, the J end by 4 bases, with 9 bases between. This CDR3 region has 15 residues. CDR1 and CDR2 (germline): SGHNT, YENEEA. CDR3 residues: CASSLEFGGTGELFF. In nucleotides, the CDR3 is TGTGCCAGCAGCTTAGAGTTTGGGGGCACCGGGGAGCTGTTTTTT.

This clonotype was seen a few times. This rearrangement joins TRBV12-3 or TRBV12-4 to TRBJ2-3, with no clear D. V was pared by 6 bases and J by 6 bases, with 13 bases between. This CDR3 region has 13 residues. The CDR3: CASSPVAWDTQYF. The CDR3 nucleotides are TGTGCCAGCAGCCCCGTAGCTTGGGATACGCAGTATTTT.

The chain couples TRBV24-1 to TRBJ2-1, with 12 bases that match TRBD2. Germline V gene data show CDR1 as KGHDR and CDR2 as SFDVKD. J gave up 8 bases and V 0 bases, and 13 bases lay outside the gene matches. The CDR3 loop spans 19 amino acids. The CDR3 loop reads CATSDLLPSGRAGADEQFF. Written as DNA, the CDR3 is TGTGCCACCAGTGATTTGCTGCCTAGCGGGAGGGCCGGTGCCGATGAGCAGTTCTTC.